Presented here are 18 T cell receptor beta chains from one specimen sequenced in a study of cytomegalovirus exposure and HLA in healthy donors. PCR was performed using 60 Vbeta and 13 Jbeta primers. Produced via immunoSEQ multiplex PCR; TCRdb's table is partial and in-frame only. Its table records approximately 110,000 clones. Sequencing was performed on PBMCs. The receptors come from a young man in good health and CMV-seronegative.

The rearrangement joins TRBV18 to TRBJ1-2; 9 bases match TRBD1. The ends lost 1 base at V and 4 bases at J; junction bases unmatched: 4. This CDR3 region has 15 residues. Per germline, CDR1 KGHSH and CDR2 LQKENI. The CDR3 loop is CASSPRTGDAYGYTF. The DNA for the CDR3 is TGTGCCAGCTCACCACGGACAGGGGACGCCTATGGCTACACCTTC.

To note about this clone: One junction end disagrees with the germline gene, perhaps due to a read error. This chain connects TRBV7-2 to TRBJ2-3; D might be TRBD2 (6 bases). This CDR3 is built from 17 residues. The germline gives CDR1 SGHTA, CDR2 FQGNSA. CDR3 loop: CASSLAPRGTFPDTQYF. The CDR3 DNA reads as TGTGCCAGCAGCCTAGCTCCCCGGGGGACTTTCCCAGATACGCAGTATTTT.

DNA of the CDR3: TGTGCCTGGAGTTCGGGACTGGGGGGTGAGCAGTTCTTC. Translation gives CAWSSGLGGEQFF. The chain couples TRBV30 to TRBJ2-1, with D possibly matching TRBD2 (6 bases). This CDR3 comprises 13 residues. V was cut by 2 bases and J by 9 bases, with 14 bases left in between. CDR1 and CDR2 (germline): GTSNPN, SVGIG (reference sequence).

The CDR3: CASSPLQAVPVTQYF. DNA for the CDR3: TGCGCCAGCAGCCCGCTGCAGGCCGTGCCGGTAACCCAGTACTTC. V usage is TRBV5-1 and J usage is TRBJ2-5; D unclear. The CDR3 is made up of 15 amino acids. Looked up from germline, CDR1 is SGHRS and CDR2 is YFSETQ. V gave up 4 bases and J gave up 8 bases, with 21 bases separating them.

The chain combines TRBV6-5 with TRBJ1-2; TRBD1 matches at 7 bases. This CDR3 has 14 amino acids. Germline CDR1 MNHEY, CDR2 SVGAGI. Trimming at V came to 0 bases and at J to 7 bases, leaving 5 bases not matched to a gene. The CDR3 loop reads CASSYSQGWRGYTF. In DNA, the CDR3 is TGTGCCAGCAGTTACTCACAGGGGTGGCGTGGCTACACCTTC.

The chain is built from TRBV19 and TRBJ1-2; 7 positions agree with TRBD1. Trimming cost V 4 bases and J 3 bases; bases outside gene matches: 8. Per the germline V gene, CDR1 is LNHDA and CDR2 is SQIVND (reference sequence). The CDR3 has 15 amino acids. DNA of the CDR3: TGTGCCAGTAGTACGGAACAGGGGATCGACTATGGCTACACCTTC. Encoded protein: CASSTEQGIDYGYTF.

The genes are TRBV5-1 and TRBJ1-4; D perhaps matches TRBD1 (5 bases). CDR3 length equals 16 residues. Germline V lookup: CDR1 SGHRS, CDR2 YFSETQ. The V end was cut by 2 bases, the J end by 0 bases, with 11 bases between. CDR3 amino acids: CASSFQGYSTNEKLFF. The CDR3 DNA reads TGCGCCAGCAGCTTTCAGGGCTACTCAACTAATGAAAAACTGTTTTTT.

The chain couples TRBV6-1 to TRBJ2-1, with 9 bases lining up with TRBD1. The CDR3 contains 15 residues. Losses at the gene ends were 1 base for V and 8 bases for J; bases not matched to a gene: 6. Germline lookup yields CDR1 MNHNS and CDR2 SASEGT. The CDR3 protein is CASSEVNRGRDEQFF. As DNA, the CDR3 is TGTGCCAGCAGTGAAGTTAACAGGGGGCGGGATGAGCAGTTCTTC.

The CDR3 DNA sequence: TGTGCCACCAGCAGAGACCAGGGCAATCAGCCCCAGCATTTT. As protein: CATSRDQGNQPQHF. The chain combines TRBV15 with TRBJ1-5; D uncertain. V lost 0 bases to trimming and J lost 2 bases, with 5 bases between them. Germline V lookup: CDR1 LNHNV, CDR2 YYDKDF (reference sequence). CDR3 length: 14 residues. The full variable domain, in which reference TRBV15 and TRBJ1-5 provide the parts outside the CDR3, is DAMVIQNPRYQVTQFGKPVTLSCSQTLNHNVMYWYQQKSSQAPKLLFHYYDKDFNNEADTPDNFQSRRPNTSFCFLDIRSPGLGDTAMYLCATSRDQGNQPQHFGDGTRLSIL.

CDR3 in amino acids: CASSQGGSMRDNEQFF. The DNA for the CDR3 is TGTGCCAGCAGCCAAGGGGGAAGCATGAGAGACAATGAGCAGTTCTTC. V is TRBV11-3 and J is TRBJ2-1, with D tentatively TRBD1 (6 bases). The CDR3 sequence is 16 residues long. In germline, CDR1 is SGHNT, CDR2 YENEEA. Between the trimmed V and J ends, which lost 5 bases and 5 bases, there was a span of 19 bases. The full variable domain, its missing parts supplied by reference TRBV11-3 and TRBJ2-1, is EAGVVQSPRYKIIEKKQPVAFWCNPISGHNTLYWYLQNLGQGPELLIRYENEEAVDDSQLPKDRFSAERLKGVDSTLKIQPAELGDSAVYLCASSQGGSMRDNEQFFGPGTRLTVL.

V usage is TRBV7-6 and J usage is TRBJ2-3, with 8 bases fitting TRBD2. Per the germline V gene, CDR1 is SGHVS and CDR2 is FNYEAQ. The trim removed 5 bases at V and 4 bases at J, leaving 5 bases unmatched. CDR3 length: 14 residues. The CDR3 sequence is CASSPSGRADTQYF. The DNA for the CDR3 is TGTGCCAGCAGCCCGAGCGGGAGAGCAGATACGCAGTATTTT.

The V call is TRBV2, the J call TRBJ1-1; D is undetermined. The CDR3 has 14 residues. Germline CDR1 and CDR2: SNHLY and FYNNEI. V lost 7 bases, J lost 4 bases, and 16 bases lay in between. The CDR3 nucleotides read TGTGCCAGCACCGAAGAGGGAGGAAGCACTGAAGCTTTCTTT. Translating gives CASTEEGGSTEAFF.

The CDR3 is CASSQEGILAGGVFEQYF. Written as DNA, the CDR3 is TGCGCCAGCAGCCAAGAAGGTATACTAGCGGGAGGTGTTTTCGAGCAGTACTTC. The chain is built from TRBV4-1 and TRBJ2-7; 12 bases agree with TRBD2. Trimming took 0 bases from V and 6 from J; bases not matched to a gene: 12. CDR3 size: 18 residues. Looked up from germline, CDR1 is MGHRA and CDR2 is YSYEKL.

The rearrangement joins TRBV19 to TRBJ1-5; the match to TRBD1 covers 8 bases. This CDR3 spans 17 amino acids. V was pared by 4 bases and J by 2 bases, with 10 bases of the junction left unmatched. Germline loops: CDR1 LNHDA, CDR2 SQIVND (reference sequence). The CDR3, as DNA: TGTGCCAGTAGTACGGACAGGGTTTGGGTGGGCAATCAGCCCCAGCATTTT. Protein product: CASSTDRVWVGNQPQHF.

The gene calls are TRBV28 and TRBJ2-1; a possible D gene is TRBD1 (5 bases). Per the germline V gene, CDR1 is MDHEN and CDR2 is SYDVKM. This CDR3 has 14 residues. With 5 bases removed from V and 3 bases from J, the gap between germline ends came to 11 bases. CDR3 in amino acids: CASSPMTDYNEQFF. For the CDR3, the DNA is TGTGCCAGCAGTCCGATGACAGACTACAATGAGCAGTTCTTC.

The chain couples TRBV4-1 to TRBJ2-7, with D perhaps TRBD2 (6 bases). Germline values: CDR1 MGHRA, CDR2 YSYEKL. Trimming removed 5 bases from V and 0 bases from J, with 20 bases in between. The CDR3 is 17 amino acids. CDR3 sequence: CASSAVSSGSSSYEQYF. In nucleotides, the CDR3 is TGCGCCAGCAGCGCCGTCTCGAGCGGGTCGAGCTCCTACGAGCAGTACTTC.

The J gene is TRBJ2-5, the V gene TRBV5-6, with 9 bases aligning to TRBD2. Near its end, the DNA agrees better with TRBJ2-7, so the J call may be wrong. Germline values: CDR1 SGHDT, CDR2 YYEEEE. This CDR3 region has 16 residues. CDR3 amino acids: CASSLGGAGGRYEQYF. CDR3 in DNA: TGTGCCAGCAGCCTCGGAGGGGCGGGAGGGAGGTACGAGCAGTACTTC.

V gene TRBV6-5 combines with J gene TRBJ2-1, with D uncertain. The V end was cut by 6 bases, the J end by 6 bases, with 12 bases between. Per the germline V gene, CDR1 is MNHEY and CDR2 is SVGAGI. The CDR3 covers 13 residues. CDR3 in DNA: TGTGCCAGCAGCTACACTCGGAGCAATGAGCAGTTCTTC. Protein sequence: CASSYTRSNEQFF.